The 3 T cell receptor beta chains below come from one sample, sequenced in a study of cytomegalovirus exposure and HLA in healthy donors. Amplification used 60 Vbeta primers and 13 Jbeta primers. Sequencing used immunoSEQ multiplex PCR; TCRdb keeps in-frame clones, though not all of them. The data contain 120,000 or so clones, around 84% of them singletons. Specimen: PBMCs. All receptors come from a man aged 18 to 29 in good health and CMV-seronegative.

This clone was seen more than once but under ten times. The chain links TRBV4-3 to TRBJ2-7; the match to TRBD2 covers 12 bases. The CDR3 sequence is 16 residues long. Germline CDR1 is LGHNA and CDR2 is YSLEER. The junction had 6 bases not matched to a gene; V was cut back by 3 bases and J by 3 bases. The CDR3 region is CASSHSSGGGGYEQYF. The CDR3 DNA is TGCGCCAGCAGCCATTCTAGCGGGGGGGGCGGCTACGAGCAGTACTTC.

The gene calls are TRBV2 and TRBJ1-6; D unclear. CDR3 length: 13 residues. Per the germline V gene, CDR1 is SNHLY and CDR2 is FYNNEI. Trimming left V 7 bases short and J 7 bases short, with 11 bases between. The CDR3 nucleotides read TGTGCCAGCATCGGAGTTCTCAATTCACCCCTCCACTTT. As protein: CASIGVLNSPLHF.

This clone has a single count. The chain employs TRBV5-4 and TRBJ2-7; D is possibly TRBD1 (6 bases). The V gene lost 0 bases and the J gene lost 1 base, with 8 bases spanning the gap. The CDR3 has 14 amino acids. Per the germline V gene, CDR1 is SGHNT and CDR2 is YYREEE (reference sequence). The CDR3 reads CASSLGQESYEQYF. CDR3 DNA sequence: TGTGCCAGCAGCTTGGGACAGGAATCCTACGAGCAGTACTTC.